The clone carrying this T cell receptor beta chain showed up many times. What it binds is unknown. The source of the sample is a study of CD8 T cells in ankylosing spondylitis. Study outcomes and limitations: Earlier work had already found some motif variants in reactive arthritis synovial fluid and blood. Peripheral blood held disease-linked clones only at relatively low frequency, and these were CD8+. Disease-associated clones were reportedly significantly overrepresented in matched ankylosing spondylitis synovial fluid.

A quantitative 5'-RACE method, one with molecular barcodes, was used to make TCR beta libraries. In TCRdb, the 5' RACE reads were re-called with MiXCR into one record per CDR3 protein. The top ten clones hold 2.5% to 3.5% of a sample with roughly 120,000 distinct CDR3 sequences, 12% to 15% of them seen once. The sequenced sample consisted of blood, either unsorted or a sorted T cell fraction (not recorded which). This clonotype originated in a female donor with ankylosing spondylitis or in good health (not recorded which).

The DNA for the CDR3 is TGCAGCGATGTGACAGGGGCGGTTGGCTACACCTTC. Translated, it gives CSDVTGAVGYTF. The V gene is TRBV29-1, the J gene TRBJ1-2; 8 bases fit TRBD1. The CDR3 covers 12 residues. V lost 7 bases to trimming and J lost 7 bases; unmatched junction nucleotides: 8. The germline V gene has CDR1 SQVTM and CDR2 ANQGSEA.